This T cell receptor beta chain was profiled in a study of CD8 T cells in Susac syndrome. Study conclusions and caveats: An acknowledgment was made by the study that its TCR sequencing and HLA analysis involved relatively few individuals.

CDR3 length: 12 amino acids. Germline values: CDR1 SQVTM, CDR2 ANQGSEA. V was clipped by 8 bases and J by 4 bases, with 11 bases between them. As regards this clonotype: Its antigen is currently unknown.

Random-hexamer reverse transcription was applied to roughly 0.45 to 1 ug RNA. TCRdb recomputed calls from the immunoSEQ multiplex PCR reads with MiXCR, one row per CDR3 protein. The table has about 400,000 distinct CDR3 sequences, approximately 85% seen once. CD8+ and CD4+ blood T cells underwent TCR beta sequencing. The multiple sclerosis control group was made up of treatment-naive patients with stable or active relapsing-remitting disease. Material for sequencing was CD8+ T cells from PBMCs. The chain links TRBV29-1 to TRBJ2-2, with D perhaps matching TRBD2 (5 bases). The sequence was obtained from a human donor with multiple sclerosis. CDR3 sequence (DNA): TGCAGCACCAGAGGGAGCACCGGGGAGCTGTTTTTT. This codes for CSTRGSTGELFF.